What follows are 5 T cell receptor beta chains derived from one specimen sequenced in a study of long-term antiretroviral therapy in people with HIV (dated by TCRdb to about 2022). Sequencing of the TRB variable region was done with the immunoSEQ hsTCRB v3.0 assay at survey level resolution. TCRdb holds this immuneACCESS table with in-frame rearrangements only. Some clones are missing; in checked studies, unresolved V genes explain under half, and the rest has no known cause. For this sample there are about 35,000 clones; about four fifths appear just once. Of the sample, around 3.5% is held by the ten largest clones. This specimen consisted of unsorted PBMCs, obtained 3 years after starting antiretroviral therapy. The receptors shown here come from a man between 45 and 60 years old with HIV.

As regards this clone: The sample carries other DNA sequences with the same CDR3. The chain recombines TRBV28 with TRBJ2-7; 7 nucleotides match TRBD1. CDR1 is MDHEN, CDR2 SYDVKM, per germline. Losses at the gene ends were 5 bases for V and 3 bases for J; bases not matched to a gene: 7. There are 14 residues in the CDR3. CDR3 sequence: CASSPQGTLYEQYF. Here the CDR3 DNA reads TGTGCCAGCAGTCCACAGGGGACCCTCTACGAGCAGTACTTC.

The chain uses TRBV5-1 and TRBJ2-7; D not resolved. The CDR3 totals 13 residues. The V gene lost 0 bases and the J gene lost 3 bases, with 7 bases spanning the gap. Germline V CDR1 and CDR2: SGHRS, YFSETQ. The chain's CDR3 is CASSLGSFYEQYF. CDR3 nucleotides: TGCGCCAGCAGCTTGGGGTCATTCTACGAGCAGTACTTC. Complete variable domain (other parts from reference TRBV5-1 and TRBJ2-7): KAGVTQTPRYLIKTRGQQVTLSCSPISGHRSVSWYQQTPGQGLQFLFEYFSETQRNKGNFPGRFSGRQFSNSRSEMNVSTLELGDSALYLCASSLGSFYEQYFGPGTRLTVT.

V usage is TRBV5-1 and J usage is TRBJ2-5, with 9 positions matching TRBD2. V lost 0 bases and J lost 4; bases outside the gene matches: 13. Per germline, CDR1 SGHRS and CDR2 YFSETQ. The CDR3 runs to 18 residues. The CDR3 DNA is TGCGCCAGCAGCTTGGCCCTGGGTCTAGCGGGATCGAGAGAGACCCAGTACTTC. Its translation: CASSLALGLAGSRETQYF. Together with reference TRBV5-1 and TRBJ2-5, the CDR3 gives the full variable domain: KAGVTQTPRYLIKTRGQQVTLSCSPISGHRSVSWYQQTPGQGLQFLFEYFSETQRNKGNFPGRFSGRQFSNSRSEMNVSTLELGDSALYLCASSLALGLAGSRETQYFGPGTRLLVL.

J is TRBJ2-2 and V is TRBV7-2; D unclear. The germline CDR1 and CDR2 sequences are SGHTA and FQGNSA. Trimming left V 3 bases short and J 6 bases short, with 5 bases between. The CDR3 extends over 12 amino acids. CDR3 coding DNA: TGTGCCAGCAGCTTCGCAGCCGGGGAGCTGTTTTTT. It is translated as CASSFAAGELFF.

The chain carries TRBV15 and TRBJ1-5, with D possibly being TRBD1 (5 bases). The CDR3 is 15 residues long. V was clipped by 0 bases and J by 8 bases, with 14 bases between them. Germline-derived CDR1 and CDR2 are LNHNV and YYDKDF (reference sequence). The CDR3 DNA sequence: TGTGCCACCAGCAGAGATCGGCAGGGATGGGAGCCCCAGCATTTT. Protein product: CATSRDRQGWEPQHF.